This T cell receptor (beta chain) was sequenced during a study of blood T cell repertoires in COVID-19. The overall study: Nucleic acid was either cDNA or gDNA, and it came from T cells, B-cell-depleted T cells, or PBMCs.

Libraries were prepared by immunoSEQ multiplex PCR; TCRdb keeps only in-frame clonotypes and omits some of them. The repertoire holds approximately 310,000 clones, with roughly 85% as singletons. Enrollees, about 18 to 90 years old, lived in about two dozen US areas. Germline V gene lookup returns CDR1 MDHEN and CDR2 SYDVKM. This CDR3 spans 15 amino acids. V lost 2 bases, J lost 5 bases, and 16 bases lay in between. This sequence joins TRBV28 and TRBJ2-7; tentatively, D is TRBD1 (6 bases). This sequence originates from a woman in her twenties or thirties who had been exposed to COVID-19. The sequencing input was PBMCs or T cells enriched from blood (not recorded which). Written as DNA, the CDR3 is TGTGCCAGCAGTTTAGCCATGCAGGGGATCAACGAGCAGTACTTC. Translated, it gives CASSLAMQGINEQYF.